In its sample, the clone carrying this T cell receptor beta chain was seen many times. Its antigen remains unknown. This sample is part of a study of response to subunit inactivated influenza vaccine. Study-wide points: New T cells are recruited in small numbers by each seasonal influenza vaccination, according to the authors' suggestion.

CDR1 is SGHTA and CDR2 is FQGNSA in the germline V gene. Trimming removed 5 bases from V and 2 bases from J, with 12 bases in between. The CDR3 is 15 amino acids. TCRdb passed the RT-PCR reads through MiXCR, listing each CDR3 protein once. Altogether around 200,000 distinct CDR3 sequences are present, about 10% being singletons, with the ten largest covering 11%. The J gene is TRBJ2-2, the V gene TRBV7-2; D possibly matches TRBD1 or TRBD2 (5 bases each). This specimen was non-naive T cells sorted from PBMCs, taken on the day of vaccination. The TCR comes from a man over 45 who received an inactivated influenza vaccine. The CDR3 spells CASSTDGTNTGELFF. The CDR3 DNA sequence: TGTGCCAGCAGCACCGACGGGACCAACACCGGGGAGCTGTTTTTT.